Below, one T cell receptor beta chain is given with its context. Its target is unknown. The authors incorporated unique molecular identifiers into the TCR beta cDNA libraries. TCRdb passed the PCR reads through MiXCR, listing each CDR3 protein once. This sample has 750,000 to 950,000 distinct CDR3 sequences, with roughly 50% found just once. V lost 4 bases and J lost 3; bases outside the gene matches: 5. The CDR3 totals 14 residues. Germline loops: CDR1 SGHRS, CDR2 YFSETQ. This sample was included in a study of post-analysis software for immune sequencing data. Study as a whole: Secondary progressive, relapsing-remitting and progressive-relapsing multiple sclerosis were among the included disease courses.

Study findings and constraints: Four to six TRBV segments, including TRBV5-6, TRBV5-1 and TRBV20-1, were more frequent in patients than controls. Pronounced co-clustering by F measure was evident among identically batched samples. Diversity measured as normalized Chao1 was significantly lower in multiple sclerosis patients than in controls.

The gene calls are TRBV5-1 and TRBJ2-7, with 9 bases matching TRBD1. This TCR was sampled from a girl under 18 with multiple sclerosis. Material for sequencing was blood. CDR3 residues: CASSGGQGLYEQYF. The CDR3 region has the DNA TGCGCCAGCAGCGGGGGACAGGGACTCTACGAGCAGTACTTC.